This T cell receptor (beta chain) was captured by sequencing in a study of cytomegalovirus exposure and HLA in healthy donors (dated by TCRdb to the late 2010s). Notes on the research overall: In an earlier analysis of roughly 500 of the donors, about 270 Gb of sequence data and approximately 120 million unique TCR beta sequences from about 180 million T cells were reported. An early release that covered more than 550 HLA-typed donors contained about 300 gigabases of sequencing data and 85 million to 100 million unique TCR sequences. Of the roughly 390 genotyped donors, 81% fell in the genetic ancestry cluster associated with self-reported Caucasian donors. The aim of the study was to test whether cataloging public T cell receptors could identify signatures of past pathogen exposure. The study used immunosequencing to profile the T cell repertoires of approximately 630 subjects and linked those repertoires to cytomegalovirus serostatus. In addition to the first cohort of hundreds of subjects, a separate validation cohort of 120 different subjects was used. High-throughput TCR immunosequencing, statistical association of individual TCRs with disease status, and machine learning were combined to predict cytomegalovirus infection status. In a later analysis, previously published TCR beta repertoires from several hundred donors were re-analyzed and high-resolution HLA genotyping was added so that TCR occurrence patterns could be studied. In the later analysis, no new phenotypic data were used to find candidate immune exposures; instead, reliance was placed on TCR beta sequences and their occurrence across donors. An earlier analysis of roughly 580 of the donors used high-throughput TCR beta sequencing to judge whether each TCR beta V gene segment behaved as functional or pseudogenic. Donor age, sex, ethnicity and CMV serostatus were compiled alongside the repertoire data. In a later genetic analysis, genome-wide SNP genotypes for about three fifths of the roughly 670 donors were used, and that subset was treated as a discovery cohort. Every repertoire in the discovery cohort had been generated on one and the same sequencing platform. Class I and class II HLA loci were covered by the typing at four-digit resolution. The number of typed donors differed by locus: 629-630 for A, B, C, DRB1 and DQB1; approximately 520 for DQA1; around 610 for DPA1; and 400 to 480 for DPB1. Because of strong linkage in the cohort, five DR-DQ haplotypes were treated as single units for association and clustering. Among about 370 genotyped donors of the cohort, an average of around 250,000 unique TCR beta nucleotide sequences was sequenced per donor, of which about 20% were non-productive.

Note on this clone: Its antigen remains undetermined. Base qualities are not provided; no much larger clone lies one nucleotide away.

The research as a whole found: Compared with the 666-donor mean, donors in an Asian-associated ancestry cluster had fewer N-insertions in productive TCRs, according to a later genetic analysis. While some public TCRs were present in many individuals, most TCR sequences turned up only very rarely across donors. Broadly in line with IMGT annotations, most TCR beta V segments showed up in productive rearrangements about 87% or about 30% of the time in an earlier analysis of a few hundred of the donors. A later analysis associated roughly 17,000 TCR beta sequences with specific HLA alleles at a false discovery rate of 0.05. In a later analysis, several top co-occurrence clusters were reported to appear linked to parvovirus B19, influenza, CMV and Epstein-Barr virus. A cluster of highly shared sequence variants was judged likely to be a technical artifact of the sequencing pipeline. Seventeen rarely observed V segments, including chromosome 9 orphons, were excluded from the earlier analysis of about 610 of the donors because counts were too low. When HLA alleles, especially DR and DQ, strongly co-occurred, attributing TCR associations to individual alleles was difficult. In a later analysis, TCR association rates were found to vary across HLA loci, with the most associated TCRs seen for DRB1 alleles and the fewest for HLA-C alleles. The study gave a list of 150 to 200 TCR beta chains associated with cytomegalovirus. Roughly uniform sequencing depth across donors was assumed in presence/absence analyses, although this assumption may not hold. The classifier was reported to diagnose cytomegalovirus status with high specificity and sensitivity in both the original and validation cohorts. A further reported finding was that TCR beta sequences accurately predicted the HLA-A and HLA-B alleles for most subjects in the first cohort. Correlated functional status among segregating V segments might be attributable to linkage disequilibrium, but an unknown experimental factor could not be ruled out. Three of the identified cytomegalovirus-associated TCR beta chains were confirmed in vitro to be specific for cytomegalovirus antigens. Some IMGT-functional V segments, including TRBV6-2 and TRBV6-3, could not be distinguished by the 87-base-pair reads and were therefore excluded. A later analysis found that most CMV-associated TCR beta chains appeared HLA-restricted, with HLA associations seemingly driven largely by CMV exposure. An association between a missense DCLRE1C variant and V-gene and J-gene trimming of TCR beta chains was found in a later genetic analysis and replicated in an independent cohort. The cohort was sequenced for TCR beta chains only, and without alpha or paired-chain data the features that could be detected were limited. Immune exposure information for the cohort was limited to CMV serostatus. Compared with equally common non-associated chains, HLA-associated TCR beta chains in a later analysis were more clonally expanded and had lower generation probabilities. Because HLA typing was unavailable for some donors at each locus, only the typed subset was used in association tests. The authors suggested that the approach could potentially be generalized to other disease states and immunological phenotypes.

In total, roughly 710 healthy bone marrow donors made up the cohort. Cohort members were all nominally healthy when sampled, although unrecorded immune exposures were likely present. The donor was CMV seropositive and belonged to the group of some 290 seropositive cohort members. Each donor provided a peripheral blood sample, and peripheral blood mononuclear cells were used for TCR beta sequencing. The Qiagen DNeasy Blood Extraction Kit was used to extract genomic DNA from the blood cell samples. Libraries came from the immunoSEQ multiplex PCR assay. For the multiplex PCR, a mixture combining 60 forward primers for TCR Vbeta segments and 13 reverse primers for TCR Jbeta segments was used. Amplification of the CDR3 region of rearranged TCR beta genes was performed with a multiplex PCR assay on genomic DNA. On the Illumina HiSeq System, the amplified TCR beta libraries were sequenced as 87-base-pair reads. Per the original workflow: Across the 700 or so repertoires, a later analysis counted tens of millions of unique TCR beta chains, around 11 million of which were shared by at least two donors. A nearest-neighbor algorithm error-corrected the raw reads and collapsed the reads into unique sequences, merging closely related sequences to remove PCR and sequencing errors. Alignment of CDR3 sequences to IMGT reference sequences was used to assign V, D and J gene segments. Each retained sequence needed at least a six-nucleotide match to both a V gene segment and a J gene segment. A rearrangement counted as productive if the CDR3 had no stop codons and remained in frame with V and J, and every other rearrangement counted as non-productive. CDR3 was defined by IMGT convention, running from the second conserved V-encoded cysteine to the conserved J-encoded phenylalanine. Sequences without an unambiguous match to a single V gene segment were excluded from the earlier analysis of about 600 of the donors. In an earlier analysis of approximately 500 of the donors, a V segment was called functional when productive rearrangements were above 56.7%, and segregating when the standard deviation between donors exceeded 5%. A statistical classification framework was built to diagnose cytomegalovirus status from the catalog of TCR beta chain sequences. A later analysis assigned V and J genes by comparing TCR nucleotide sequences with IMGT/GENE-DB human TR gene sequences. In a later analysis, CDR3 sequences and most-parsimonious VDJ recombination scenarios were assigned using the TCRdist pipeline. In a later analysis, every TCR beta chain was defined by the combination of its CDR3 amino acid sequence and its V-gene family, and reads without a unique V-gene family were dropped. A later analysis removed 550 to 700 highly shared, low-generation-probability nucleotide sequences to deal with suspected cross-contamination and a sequencing artifact. In a later analysis, a clonal expansion index for each public chain was calculated from normalized within-repertoire ranks of inferred template counts. In a later analysis, generation probabilities were computed with a VDJ recombination model fitted to out-of-frame rearrangements, and the resulting probabilities were checked against IGoR. In a later analysis, hypergeometric tests were used to score TCR-TCR, TCR-HLA and TCR-CMV co-occurrence, with a repertoire-size bias correction applied to TCR pairs. False discovery rates were estimated in a later analysis by permuting HLA or CMV assignments 20 times. A later analysis grouped co-occurring TCRs with DBSCAN, adding TCRdist sequence similarity when clustering within HLA-allele-positive subsets. Co-occurrence clustering excluded repertoires with fewer than 30,000 or more than 120,000 public chains, plus five with anomalous nucleotide sharing. Drawn from immuneACCESS, this table holds only the in-frame rearrangements with V and J called that TCRdb kept. Clones are partly lost; checked studies trace under half to an unresolved V gene and leave the rest unexplained. The D gene and trimming were derived from the DNA, and the V and J assignments and clone size from that table. A total of about 120,000 clones appear in this sample, around 63% of them only once. The ten most abundant clones make up roughly 10% of the sample.

Deletion took 6 bases off V and 0 bases off J, with a span of 6 bases between the germline ends. The CDR3 contains 11 residues, cysteine and phenylalanine counted. CDR3 DNA is the only sequence kept; it has 33 bases, read in frame from the first base. The germline V gene (reference sequence) specifies DFQATT as CDR1 and SNEGSKA as CDR2. The chain was built from TRBV20-1 and TRBJ2-7, with a weak D call of TRBD1 (5 bases match). The sequence derives from a man between 35 and 55 years old in good health and CMV-seropositive. Material: PBMCs. The CDR3 protein sequence reads: CSAGHSYEQYF. The sequence in DNA is TGCAGTGCCGGACACTCCTACGAGCAGTACTTC.